This T cell receptor (beta chain) stems from a study of cytomegalovirus exposure and HLA in healthy donors. Germline V CDR1 and CDR2: SEHNR, FQNEAQ (reference sequence). The CDR3 contains 14 residues. V was trimmed by 0 bases and J by 5 bases, leaving 11 bases between them. PCR was performed using 60 Vbeta and 13 Jbeta primers. TCRdb keeps only in-frame clones here, not all; method: immunoSEQ multiplex PCR. The sample gives approximately 140,000 clones, around 79% of which show up once; roughly 3.1% is in the top ten. Sequenced: PBMCs. This TCR was sampled from a man in his forties in good health and CMV-seropositive. The chain combines TRBV7-9 with TRBJ2-7, with D tentatively TRBD2 (6 bases). The CDR3, as DNA: TGTGCCAGCAGCTTAGCGCTAGCGAGCCACGAGCAGTACTTC. Protein: CASSLALASHEQYF.